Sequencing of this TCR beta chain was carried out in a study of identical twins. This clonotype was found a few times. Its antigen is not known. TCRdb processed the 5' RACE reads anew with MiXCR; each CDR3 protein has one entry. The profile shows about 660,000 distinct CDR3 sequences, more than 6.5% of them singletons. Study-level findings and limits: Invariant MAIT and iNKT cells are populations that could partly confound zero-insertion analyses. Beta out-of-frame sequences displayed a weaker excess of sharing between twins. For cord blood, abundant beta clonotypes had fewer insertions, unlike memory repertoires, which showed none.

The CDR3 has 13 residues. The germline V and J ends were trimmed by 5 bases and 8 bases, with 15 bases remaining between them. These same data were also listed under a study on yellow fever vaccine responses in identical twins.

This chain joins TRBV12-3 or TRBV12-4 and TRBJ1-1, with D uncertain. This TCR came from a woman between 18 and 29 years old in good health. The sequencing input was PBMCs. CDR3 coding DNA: TGTGCCAGCAGTAAAGCCAACTTAGCCGAAGCTTTCTTT. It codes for CASSKANLAEAFF.